Following are 15 T cell receptor beta chains from one sample sequenced in a study of blood T cell repertoires in COVID-19. Measured with immunoSEQ multiplex PCR; TCRdb has only the in-frame clones, and not every one. The repertoire holds 310,000 or so clones, with about 84% as singletons. The sequencing input was peripheral blood. The receptors here all came from a woman between 50 and 59 years old with acute or convalescent COVID-19.

The chain couples TRBV5-1 to TRBJ2-2, with D possibly matching TRBD1 (5 bases). CDR3 length: 15 residues. Trimming left V 0 bases short and J 4 bases short, with 10 bases between. Germline V gives CDR1 SGHRS, CDR2 YFSETQ. The CDR3 DNA reads TGCGCCAGCAGCTTGGCAGGGTTAGGCACCGGGGAGCTGTTTTTT. Translating gives CASSLAGLGTGELFF.

The chain carries TRBV28 and TRBJ2-7; 7 positions match TRBD1. This CDR3 comprises 15 residues. V was pared by 6 bases and J by 1 base, with 9 bases of the junction left unmatched. The V gene's germline CDR1 is MDHEN and CDR2 SYDVKM. The CDR3 is CASRNPGQPSYEQYF. In DNA form, the CDR3 reads TGTGCCAGCAGAAATCCGGGACAGCCTTCCTACGAGCAGTACTTC.

The chain carries TRBV19 and TRBJ2-3; D is possibly TRBD1 (7 bases). Trimming took 4 bases from V and 4 from J, leaving 12 bases between them. The CDR3 is made up of 14 amino acids. In germline, CDR1 is LNHDA, CDR2 SQIVND (reference sequence). The DNA for the CDR3 is TGTGCCAGTAGTAGTGGGGGGACAGCAGATACGCAGTATTTT. Translated: CASSSGGTADTQYF.

The chain carries TRBV21-1 and TRBJ2-4; the table's D gene call, TRBD1, was not cross checked with the DNA. TRBV21-1 is a known pseudogene. The CDR3 is made up of 16 amino acids. In DNA form, the CDR3 reads TGTGCCAGCAGCGGACGGAGGGGGCTAGCCAAAAACATTCAGTACTTC. It translates to CASSGRRGLAKNIQYF.

The chain recombines TRBV5-1 with TRBJ2-2; D not certain. This CDR3 is 14 amino acids long. The germline gives CDR1 SGHRS, CDR2 YFSETQ. With 1 base removed from V and 1 base from J, the gap between germline ends came to 5 bases. This CDR3 is CASSLRQNTGELFF. The CDR3 nucleotides are TGCGCCAGCAGCTTGAGACAGAACACCGGGGAGCTGTTTTTT.

The V gene is TRBV20-1, the J gene TRBJ2-1; D gene unclear. Trimming removed 5 bases at V and 10 bases at J, with 12 bases between. The CDR3 runs 11 residues. From germline, CDR1 is DFQATT and CDR2 SNEGSKA (reference sequence). The CDR3 bases are TGCAGTGCTTCTACCCCACGGGAGCAGTTCTTC. Protein product: CSASTPREQFF.

The V gene is TRBV5-5, the J gene TRBJ1-4, with D perhaps matching TRBD1 (6 bases). Trimming removed 0 bases from V and 3 bases from J, with 6 bases in between. The CDR3 totals 14 residues. Germline values: CDR1 SGHKS, CDR2 YYEKEE (reference sequence). The CDR3 DNA reads TGTGCCAGCAGCTTGGGACAGGCTAATGAAAAACTGTTTTTT. It is translated as CASSLGQANEKLFF.

V usage is TRBV6-6 and J usage is TRBJ2-3, with D possibly TRBD2 on 6 matching bases. The CDR3 sequence is 15 residues long. The germline CDR1 and CDR2 sequences are MNHNY and SVGAGI (reference sequence). V lost 4 bases and J 4 bases, leaving 15 bases between the germline ends. The CDR3 region is CASSSLFRRADTQYF. Written as DNA, the CDR3 is TGTGCCAGCAGTTCGCTTTTTAGGAGGGCAGATACGCAGTATTTT.

This clone was counted a single time. The rearrangement links TRBV2 to TRBJ2-4, with D perhaps matching TRBD1 (6 bases). The V end was cut by 2 bases, the J end by 2 bases, with 13 bases between. Germline-derived CDR1 and CDR2 are SNHLY and FYNNEI. The CDR3 covers 16 residues. CDR3 loop: CASSEYRQGTKNIQYF. CDR3 in DNA: TGTGCCAGCAGTGAATATAGGCAGGGGACCAAAAACATTCAGTACTTC.

The genes are TRBV29-1 and TRBJ2-1; D is unresolved. CDR1 is SQVTM and CDR2 is ANQGSEA in the germline V gene. Trimming cost V 5 bases and J 8 bases, with 16 bases left between them. CDR3 size: 13 residues. The CDR3 loop is CSVMPFQLDEQFF. The DNA of the CDR3 is TGCAGCGTTATGCCCTTTCAACTCGATGAGCAGTTCTTC.

This chain uses TRBV2 with TRBJ1-3, with D hard to call. Germline CDR1 and CDR2: SNHLY and FYNNEI. The CDR3 is 13 residues long. Deletions cut 4 bases from V and 7 bases from J, with 11 bases between. The CDR3 DNA reads TGTGCCAGCAGTGGGTACATTGGCAACACCATATATTTT. It translates to CASSGYIGNTIYF.

This clone occurred a few times. The chain is built from TRBV11-2 and TRBJ1-2; D uncertain. V lost 2 bases to trimming and J lost 8 bases, with 6 bases between them. This CDR3 contains 11 residues. Germline V lookup: CDR1 SGHAT, CDR2 FQNNGV. CDR3: CASSLLTGYTF. CDR3 sequence (DNA): TGTGCCAGCAGCTTACTAACCGGCTACACCTTC. The entire variable domain, with the rest obtained from reference TRBV11-2 and TRBJ1-2, is as follows: EAGVAQSPRYKIIEKRQSVAFWCNPISGHATLYWYQQILGQGPKLLIQFQNNGVVDDSQLPKDRFSAERLKGVDSTLKIQPAKLEDSAVYLCASSLLTGYTFGSGTRLTVV.

The chain combines TRBV7-9 with TRBJ2-1, with 7 bases aligning to TRBD1. This CDR3 spans 15 amino acids. V shed 6 bases, J shed 4 bases, and the junction held 9 bases outside the gene matches. CDR1 SEHNR and CDR2 FQNEAQ come from the germline V gene (reference sequence). The CDR3 protein is CASRSRQGLYNEQFF. In nucleotides, the CDR3 is TGTGCCAGCAGATCCCGACAGGGCCTATACAATGAGCAGTTCTTC.

This clone was found once. The rearrangement joins TRBV7-3 to TRBJ2-7; 8 nucleotides align to TRBD2. J lost 2 bases, V lost 2 bases, and 5 bases had no gene match. CDR1 is SGHTA, CDR2 FQGTGA, per germline. The CDR3 runs 15 residues. The CDR3 nucleotides are TGTGCCAGCAGCTTAGCGGGAGGTTGGACCTACGAGCAGTACTTC. Translating it yields CASSLAGGWTYEQYF. Supplemented by reference TRBV7-3 and TRBJ2-7, the full variable domain reads GAGVSQTPSNKVTEKGKYVELRCDPISGHTALYWYRQSLGQGPEFLIYFQGTGAADDSGLPNDRFFAVRPEGSVSTLKIQRTERGDSAVYLCASSLAGGWTYEQYFGPGTRLTVT.

This chain uses TRBV5-1 with TRBJ2-3; TRBD2 is a possible D gene (6 bases). With 2 bases removed from V and 5 bases from J, the gap between germline ends came to 12 bases. CDR1 and CDR2 from the germline V gene are SGHRS and YFSETQ. CDR3 size: 14 residues. The CDR3 loop reads CASSFFPSVDTQYF. The CDR3 DNA is TGCGCCAGCAGCTTTTTCCCTAGCGTAGATACGCAGTATTTT.